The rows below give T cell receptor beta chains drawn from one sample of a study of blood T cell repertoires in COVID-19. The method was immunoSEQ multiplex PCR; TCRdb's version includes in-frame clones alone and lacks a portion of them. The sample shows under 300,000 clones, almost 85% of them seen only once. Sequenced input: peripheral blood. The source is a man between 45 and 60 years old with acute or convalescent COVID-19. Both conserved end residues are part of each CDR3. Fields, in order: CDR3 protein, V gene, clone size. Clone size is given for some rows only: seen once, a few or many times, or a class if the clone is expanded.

cdr3_aa: CASSYTSGEAFF
v_call: TRBV6-6
clone_size: few

cdr3_aa: CASAGAGRTIYF
v_call: TRBV12-3/TRBV12-4
clone_size: .

cdr3_aa: CAISESGSSSYNSPLHF
v_call: TRBV10-3
clone_size: .

cdr3_aa: CASSITGLAYEQYF
v_call: TRBV11-3
clone_size: .

cdr3_aa: CASSLLAGGKFTQYF
v_call: TRBV5-5
clone_size: once

cdr3_aa: CASSQVNRASSGYTF
v_call: TRBV4-2
clone_size: .

cdr3_aa: CASIKTTGGNQPQHF
v_call: TRBV28
clone_size: .

cdr3_aa: CASSKSGGSNYGYTF
v_call: TRBV19
clone_size: .

cdr3_aa: CASSQPTSGGGTQYF
v_call: TRBV27
clone_size: .

cdr3_aa: CASSITAGTNEKLFF
v_call: TRBV19
clone_size: .

cdr3_aa: CASSSQGSSYEQYF
v_call: TRBV19
clone_size: .

cdr3_aa: CASSLGLDGKETQYF
v_call: TRBV5-1
clone_size: .

cdr3_aa: CASSLGHSSGRAYEQYF
v_call: TRBV11-3
clone_size: .

cdr3_aa: CASSQLSRKQPQHF
v_call: TRBV28
clone_size: .

cdr3_aa: CASSARGSAGANVLTF
v_call: TRBV13
clone_size: .

cdr3_aa: CASASEDTQYF
v_call: TRBV7-9
clone_size: .

cdr3_aa: CATSLSSGRKTQYF
v_call: TRBV24-1
clone_size: .

cdr3_aa: CAISEAGDFGEKLFF
v_call: TRBV10-3
clone_size: .

cdr3_aa: CASSPGYGAYNEQFF
v_call: TRBV5-6
clone_size: .

cdr3_aa: CASSLGLPSTDTQYF
v_call: TRBV7-3
clone_size: .

cdr3_aa: CASTQPLGTANTGELFF
v_call: TRBV19
clone_size: once

cdr3_aa: CASSLRAPTGDTGELFF
v_call: TRBV18
clone_size: .

cdr3_aa: CASRGQGMNTEAFF
v_call: TRBV6-5
clone_size: .

cdr3_aa: CASSPGTGGHFNYGYTF
v_call: TRBV3-1/TRBV3-2
clone_size: .

cdr3_aa: CASSLTGYNSPLHF
v_call: TRBV5-1
clone_size: .

cdr3_aa: CASSLTETNTEAFF
v_call: TRBV11-3
clone_size: .

cdr3_aa: CASSSGQSYGYTF
v_call: TRBV27
clone_size: .

cdr3_aa: CASSLDTGKQFF
v_call: TRBV7-2
clone_size: .

cdr3_aa: CASSLGFQREPGELFF
v_call: TRBV18
clone_size: .

cdr3_aa: CASSFTSGSSYNEQFF
v_call: TRBV5-4
clone_size: .

cdr3_aa: CASSSGTSEVQETQYF
v_call: TRBV6-5
clone_size: .

cdr3_aa: CATKGGETQYF
v_call: TRBV2
clone_size: .

cdr3_aa: CASSLGTSGRYEQYF
v_call: TRBV27
clone_size: .

cdr3_aa: CASRNRDSGQETQYF
v_call: TRBV28
clone_size: .

cdr3_aa: CASGLVSGRKEGNTIYF
v_call: TRBV12-5
clone_size: .

cdr3_aa: CASIKRQGLAVANEQFF
v_call: TRBV7-9
clone_size: .

cdr3_aa: CASSLAGAYHEQYF
v_call: TRBV28
clone_size: .

cdr3_aa: CASSLWRNRGRRPNEQFF
v_call: TRBV28
clone_size: .

cdr3_aa: CASSYSPRGQLEQYF
v_call: TRBV6-2/TRBV6-3
clone_size: few

cdr3_aa: CASSRQTGSYEQYF
v_call: TRBV28
clone_size: few

cdr3_aa: CASSLGGGYQPQHF
v_call: TRBV27
clone_size: .

cdr3_aa: CASSWDSTDSPLHF
v_call: TRBV11-2
clone_size: .

cdr3_aa: CASSLNRGNYGYTF
v_call: TRBV7-9
clone_size: .

cdr3_aa: CASSLGTGGAGSPLHF
v_call: TRBV13
clone_size: .

cdr3_aa: CASSWLAGGRNEQFF
v_call: TRBV6-5
clone_size: .

cdr3_aa: CASSVVSGAEQYF
v_call: TRBV9
clone_size: once

cdr3_aa: CASSLRTSGSRGPYNEQFF
v_call: TRBV4-1
clone_size: .

cdr3_aa: CASSEGQDNSPLHF
v_call: TRBV19
clone_size: .

cdr3_aa: CASSLGGDSNYGYTF
v_call: TRBV5-4
clone_size: .

cdr3_aa: CASSLGAVRSNGAFF
v_call: TRBV7-9
clone_size: .

cdr3_aa: CASLGGGAGGNEQFF
v_call: TRBV2
clone_size: once

cdr3_aa: CASSLATGVGSPLHF
v_call: TRBV11-3
clone_size: few

cdr3_aa: CAWSNRDRRNTEAFF
v_call: TRBV30
clone_size: .

cdr3_aa: CASSSGSLYEQFF
v_call: TRBV27
clone_size: .

cdr3_aa: CASSFMGQGGYGYTF
v_call: TRBV6-5
clone_size: .

cdr3_aa: CASRKEAAGNTIYF
v_call: TRBV19
clone_size: .

cdr3_aa: CALPSGNGYTGELFF
v_call: TRBV30
clone_size: .

cdr3_aa: CAMDRGGGYYEQYF
v_call: TRBV30
clone_size: .

cdr3_aa: CASSMGRDRALDEQYF
v_call: TRBV19
clone_size: .

cdr3_aa: CASSFERGEGNEQFF
v_call: TRBV5-1
clone_size: .